Here is one T cell receptor (beta chain) with its context. Its antigen is not known. The read ends 3 residues early relative to the CDR3; the germline J gene fills the gap. All donors had a single incident cervical HPV16 infection, not prevalent. This entry is derived from a study of T cells in women clearing cervical HPV infection. Study summary: Women with histologically confirmed HPV16-related CIN3 or worse, 2 with invasive cancer, served as cases. HLA type could not be excluded as a confounder. Findings of the study overall: Unknown T-cell numbers per sample may underlie the richness differences.

The table came from immunoSEQ multiplex PCR; TCRdb's copy has only in-frame clones and leaves some out. The table for this sample gives about 30,000 clones. The CDR3 covers 16 residues. Deletions cut 4 bases from V and 2 bases from J, with 19 bases between. Germline CDR1 is SGHRS and CDR2 is YFSETQ. V and J are TRBV5-1 and TRBJ2-7, with D possibly being TRBD1 (8 bases). Specimen: blood buffy coat. This clonotype was sampled from a woman between 18 and 70 years old with a cervical HPV16 infection that either progressed to CIN3+ or cleared (not recorded which). The part of the CDR3 DNA that was read is TGCGCCAGCAGCACCACCGGACAGGGACTAACCTACGAG. This translates into CASSTTGQGLTYE. From start to end, the CDR3 is CASSTTGQGLTYEQYF. Using reference TRBV5-1 and TRBJ2-7 for the parts outside the CDR3, the full variable domain is KAGVTQTPRYLIKTRGQQVTLSCSPISGHRSVSWYQQTPGQGLQFLFEYFSETQRNKGNFPGRFSGRQFSNSRSEMNVSTLELGDSALYLCASSTTGQGLTYEQYFGPGTRLTVT.